These 32 T cell receptor beta chains were all obtained from the same sample, sequenced in a study of cytomegalovirus exposure and HLA in healthy donors. Method: immunoSEQ multiplex PCR; TCRdb's copy keeps in-frame clones and lacks some. The table lists about 64,000 clones, around 88% of them singletons. The specimen sequenced was PBMCs. The receptors here all came from a woman between 18 and 29 years old in good health and CMV-seronegative.

This clone was seen a few times. V gene TRBV5-1 combines with J gene TRBJ1-1; 11 bases are a match to TRBD1. CDR3 size: 16 residues. Trimming took 4 bases from V and 5 from J; bases not matched to a gene: 10. CDR1 is SGHRS, CDR2 YFSETQ, per germline. The DNA for the CDR3 is TGCGCCAGCAGCATACGGACAGGGGGCGCAGGGACTGAAGCTTTCTTT. It encodes CASSIRTGGAGTEAFF.

This clone was seen just once. This chain joins TRBV6-1 and TRBJ1-2, with unresolved D. Germline CDR1 MNHNS, CDR2 SASEGT. The CDR3 consists of 12 residues. Trimming took off 2 bases at V and 4 bases at J, with 5 bases between the two ends. In DNA form, the CDR3 reads TGTGCCAGCAGTGAACAGCGCTATGGCTACACCTTC. Translating it yields CASSEQRYGYTF.

The chain carries TRBV4-3 and TRBJ1-5; 8 nucleotides agree with TRBD1. Germline CDR1 is LGHNA and CDR2 is YSLEER. Losses at the gene ends were 3 bases for V and 5 bases for J; bases not matched to a gene: 3. This CDR3 is 14 amino acids long. CDR3 sequence reads: CASSQGTGYQPQHF. The DNA of the CDR3 is TGCGCCAGCAGCCAGGGGACAGGTTATCAGCCCCAGCATTTT.

This CDR3 is CASSQSLGYGYTF. As DNA, the CDR3 is TGCGCCAGCAGCCAGAGCCTTGGCTATGGCTACACCTTC. The V and J genes are TRBV4-3 and TRBJ1-2; D is unresolved. Per germline, CDR1 LGHNA and CDR2 YSLEER. The CDR3 has 13 amino acids. With 3 bases removed from V and 4 bases from J, the gap between germline ends came to 9 bases.

V and J are TRBV7-8 and TRBJ2-3; 7 positions agree with TRBD1. CDR3 size: 16 residues. Germline lookup yields CDR1 SGHVS and CDR2 FQNEAQ. The V gene end was trimmed by 6 bases and the J gene end by 1 base; junction bases not matched to a gene: 10. The chain's CDR3 is CASRRPRTGGTDTQYF. The CDR3 DNA is TGTGCCAGCAGAAGACCTCGGACAGGCGGCACAGATACGCAGTATTTT. Looking up the rest from reference TRBV7-8 and TRBJ2-3 gives the full variable domain: GAGVSQSPRYKVAKRGQDVALRCDPISGHVSLFWYQQALGQGPEFLTYFQNEAQLDKSGLPSDRFFAERPEGSVSTLKIQRTQQEDSAVYLCASRRPRTGGTDTQYFGPGTRLTVL.

The chain joins TRBV29-1 to TRBJ2-1, with D unclear. Trimming removed 7 bases at V and 7 bases at J, with 14 bases between. From germline, CDR1 is SQVTM and CDR2 ANQGSEA. The CDR3 contains 12 residues. The CDR3 DNA is TGCAGCGCCCCCACATACACAAATGAGCAGTTCTTC. Translated: CSAPTYTNEQFF.

This sequence joins TRBV2 and TRBJ1-5; tentative D call: TRBD1 (5 bases). CDR3 length: 13 residues. Germline assignment: CDR1 SNHLY and CDR2 FYNNEI. Trimming removed 4 bases at V and 7 bases at J, with 11 bases between. In DNA form, the CDR3 reads TGTGCCAGCAGTGTTGACGGGGGGCAGCCCCAGCATTTT. This translates into CASSVDGGQPQHF. The full variable domain, completed using reference TRBV2 and TRBJ1-5, is EPEVTQTPSHQVTQMGQEVILRCVPISNHLYFYWYRQILGQKVEFLVSFYNNEISEKSEIFDDQFSVERPDGSNFTLKIRSTKLEDSAMYFCASSVDGGQPQHFGDGTRLSIL.

The chain has TRBV1 and TRBJ2-7; the table assigns TRBD2, which was not confirmed against the DNA. TRBV1 represents a pseudogene. The CDR3 sequence is 13 residues long. The CDR3 nucleotides are TGCACCAGCAGCCACTACGTACCTTACGAGCAGTACTTC. This sequence encodes CTSSHYVPYEQYF.

This chain uses TRBV4-3 with TRBJ1-2, with unresolved D. This CDR3 has 14 residues. CDR1 is LGHNA and CDR2 is YSLEER in the germline V gene. Trimming removed 1 base from V and 2 bases from J, with 8 bases in between. This chain's CDR3 is CASSQGLVNYGYTF. The CDR3 bases are TGCGCCAGCAGCCAAGGACTGGTGAACTATGGCTACACCTTC.

This clone was seen a single time. The chain links TRBV10-3 to TRBJ1-2; TRBD1 might be the D (6 bases). CDR3 length: 13 amino acids. With 4 bases removed from V and 3 bases from J, the gap between germline ends came to 9 bases. CDR1 is ENHRY and CDR2 is SYGVKD in the germline V gene. CDR3: CAISARTDYGYTF. CDR3 bases: TGTGCCATCAGTGCCCGGACAGACTATGGCTACACCTTC.

The chain is built from TRBV15 and TRBJ2-3, with 7 bases lining up with TRBD2. The CDR3 runs 17 residues. Germline lookup yields CDR1 LNHNV and CDR2 YYDKDF (reference sequence). The J segment lost 6 bases and the V segment lost 0 bases, leaving 12 bases of the junction unmatched. DNA for the CDR3: TGTGCCACCAGCAGAGATCCTTGGGCGGGAGAATCCGATACGCAGTATTTT. Its translation: CATSRDPWAGESDTQYF.

The V gene is TRBV20-1, the J gene TRBJ2-5; tentatively, D is TRBD2 (5 bases). CDR3 size: 11 residues. CDR1 is DFQATT, CDR2 SNEGSKA, per germline (reference sequence). The V end was cut by 3 bases, the J end by 5 bases, with 7 bases between. The CDR3 spells CSASREETQYF. CDR3 DNA: TGCAGTGCTAGTAGGGAGGAGACCCAGTACTTC.

This sequence joins TRBV11-3 and TRBJ2-3; TRBD1 matches 7 bases. Trimming took 11 bases from V and 2 from J; bases not matched to a gene: 7. This CDR3 spans 13 amino acids. The germline V gene encodes CDR1 SGHNT and CDR2 YENEEA. In DNA form, the CDR3 reads TGTGCCTCCAGAGGGGGCTACACAGATACGCAGTATTTT. Translation gives CASRGGYTDTQYF.

The CDR3 loop reads CASRRGTVNIQYF. CDR3 in DNA: TGTGCCAGCAGGCGTGGGACAGTCAACATTCAGTACTTC. This sequence joins TRBV5-6 and TRBJ2-4; 7 bases line up with TRBD1. Germline values: CDR1 SGHDT, CDR2 YYEEEE. The CDR3 spans 13 residues. Germline trimming cut 5 bases from V and 7 bases from J; bases unmatched to any gene: 6.

The genes are TRBV19 and TRBJ1-1; possible D gene TRBD1, 6 bases. Trimming removed 1 base at V and 0 bases at J, with 12 bases between. Germline V gives CDR1 LNHDA, CDR2 SQIVND (reference sequence). The CDR3 contains 16 residues. In nucleotides, the CDR3 is TGTGCCAGTAGTATAGTGAGGGGGAGTATGAACACTGAAGCTTTCTTT. Its protein product is CASSIVRGSMNTEAFF.

The chain combines TRBV9 with TRBJ2-3; maybe TRBD2 (6 bases). Germline CDR1 and CDR2: SGDLS and YYNGEE. Trimming took off 4 bases at V and 0 bases at J, with 15 bases between the two ends. The CDR3 runs to 16 residues. The CDR3 sequence: CASSTRDGRSTDTQYF. The CDR3 DNA reads TGTGCCAGCAGCACCCGGGACGGGAGAAGCACAGATACGCAGTATTTT.

The gene calls are TRBV4-3 and TRBJ2-2; TRBD2 is a possible D gene (5 bases). Germline V lookup: CDR1 LGHNA, CDR2 YSLEER. The V end lost 0 bases, the J end lost 6 bases, and 11 bases lay between the germline ends. This CDR3 has 15 residues. This CDR3 is CASSQDAGGSGELFF. For the CDR3, the DNA is TGCGCCAGCAGCCAAGACGCGGGTGGTTCCGGGGAGCTGTTTTTT.

This chain links TRBV12-5 with TRBJ2-7; D not resolved. Per the germline V gene, CDR1 is LGHNT and CDR2 is FRNRAP. Trimming took off 6 bases at V and 6 bases at J, with 3 bases between the two ends. The CDR3 sequence is 9 residues long. The CDR3 region is CASGREQYF. The CDR3 nucleotides are TGTGCTAGTGGCCGCGAGCAGTACTTC.

The genes are TRBV6-1 and TRBJ2-1; no clear D. The CDR3 spans 14 residues. CDR1 is MNHNS, CDR2 SASEGT, per germline. Trimming removed 6 bases at V and 3 bases at J, with 12 bases between. The CDR3, as DNA: TGTGCCAGCAGCCTAGATCCTCTCTACAATGAGCAGTTCTTC. This encodes CASSLDPLYNEQFF.

The chain recombines TRBV11-2 with TRBJ2-1, with unresolved D. The CDR3 length is 16 residues. Trimming removed 2 bases from V and 1 base from J, with 12 bases in between. Germline loops: CDR1 SGHAT, CDR2 FQNNGV. The CDR3 loop reads CASSLIAKISYNEQFF. The DNA for the CDR3 is TGTGCCAGCAGCTTAATAGCCAAGATTTCCTACAATGAGCAGTTCTTC.

This chain connects TRBV4-1 to TRBJ1-4; D gene ambiguous. CDR1 and CDR2 (germline): MGHRA, YSYEKL. CDR3 length: 14 residues. V lost 1 base and J lost 4, with 7 bases in between. CDR3 bases: TGCGCCAGCAGCCAAGCCAGGCATAATGAAAAACTGTTTTTT. It codes for CASSQARHNEKLFF.

The chain joins TRBV7-3 to TRBJ2-6, with 10 bases that match TRBD2. Trimming cost V 7 bases and J 0 bases; bases outside gene matches: 9. The germline V gene has CDR1 SGHTA and CDR2 FQGTGA. The CDR3 runs 18 residues. In DNA form, the CDR3 reads TGTGCCAGCACCCGGGCGGCTAGCGGGAGCTCTGGGGCCAACGTCCTGACTTTC. It specifies CASTRAASGSSGANVLTF.

CDR3 sequence reads: CASSLDRPGGAKNIQYF. The CDR3 region has the DNA TGCGCCAGCAGCTTAGACAGGCCCGGGGGGGCCAAAAACATTCAGTACTTC. This sequence joins TRBV5-1 and TRBJ2-4; perhaps TRBD2 as D (7 bases). CDR1 and CDR2 (germline): SGHRS, YFSETQ. This CDR3 has 17 amino acids. V shed 2 bases and J shed 1 base, with 16 bases lying between them.

The chain uses TRBV9 and TRBJ2-3; D is perhaps TRBD1 (5 bases). The CDR3 is 15 residues long. The V end was cut by 1 base, the J end by 0 bases, with 9 bases between. Germline values: CDR1 SGDLS, CDR2 YYNGEE. This CDR3 reads CASSVLGASTDTQYF. CDR3 DNA: TGTGCCAGCAGCGTACTAGGGGCGAGCACAGATACGCAGTATTTT.

V gene TRBV5-4 combines with J gene TRBJ2-5; D ambiguous. The CDR3 covers 12 residues. Trimming pared 3 bases from V and 5 bases from J, leaving 8 bases between. Germline V lookup: CDR1 SGHNT, CDR2 YYREEE (reference sequence). CDR3 bases: TGTGCCAGCAGCTATATTGCGGAGACCCAGTACTTC. It is translated as CASSYIAETQYF. Variable domain in full (rest from reference TRBV5-4 and TRBJ2-5): ETGVTQSPTHLIKTRGQQVTLRCSSQSGHNTVSWYQQALGQGPQFIFQYYREEENGRGNFPPRFSGLQFPNYSSELNVNALELDDSALYLCASSYIAETQYFGPGTRLLVL.

The rearrangement joins TRBV9 to TRBJ2-5, with D tentatively TRBD2 (5 bases). This CDR3 spans 14 amino acids. Germline loops: CDR1 SGDLS, CDR2 YYNGEE. Trimming removed 1 base at V and 4 bases at J, with 11 bases between. CDR3 DNA: TGTGCCAGCAGCGTAATGAGGGATCCAGAGACCCAGTACTTC. It yields the protein CASSVMRDPETQYF.

The chain combines TRBV4-3 with TRBJ2-1, with 11 positions matching TRBD2. From germline, CDR1 is LGHNA and CDR2 YSLEER. The J segment lost 9 bases and the V segment lost 0 bases, leaving 4 bases of the junction unmatched. CDR3 length equals 15 residues. The CDR3 loop is CASSQDLAGGSEQFF. The CDR3 DNA is TGCGCCAGCAGCCAAGACCTAGCGGGGGGCAGTGAGCAGTTCTTC.

This clone was seen only once. The chain carries TRBV29-1 and TRBJ2-7; 8 bases are shared with TRBD1. Germline CDR1 is SQVTM and CDR2 is ANQGSEA. V dropped 1 base and J dropped 6; count of bases not matched to a gene: 5. CDR3 size: 13 residues. The CDR3 coding sequence is TGCAGCGTTGAAGGGACAGGGTTAGGCGAGCAGTACTTC. Its protein is CSVEGTGLGEQYF.

The gene calls are TRBV5-1 and TRBJ1-1; 7 positions agree with TRBD1. V shed 7 bases, J shed 4 bases, and the junction held 10 bases outside the gene matches. CDR3 length: 14 amino acids. CDR1 is SGHRS and CDR2 is YFSETQ in the germline V gene. This CDR3 is CASSYYRGGTEAFF. Written as DNA, the CDR3 is TGCGCCAGCTCGTATTACAGGGGAGGCACTGAAGCTTTCTTT.

The chain couples TRBV5-1 to TRBJ2-3; the D gene is possibly TRBD2 (6 bases). V was shortened by 4 bases and J by 3 bases, with 15 bases between the two germline ends. Germline V CDR1 and CDR2: SGHRS, YFSETQ. The CDR3 totals 15 residues. The CDR3 nucleotides read TGCGCCAGCAGCCCGGGGGTCCGGGGTACAGATACGCAGTATTTT. It codes for CASSPGVRGTDTQYF.

V gene TRBV30 combines with J gene TRBJ2-2; 11 nucleotides agree with TRBD1. The CDR3 has 16 residues. The V gene end was trimmed by 0 bases and the J gene end by 7 bases; junction bases not matched to a gene: 7. CDR1 is GTSNPN, CDR2 SVGIG, per germline (reference sequence). The CDR3 spells CAWSVDGQGAGGELFF. As DNA, the CDR3 is TGTGCCTGGAGTGTAGACGGACAGGGGGCCGGCGGGGAGCTGTTTTTT.

The rearrangement uses TRBV28 and TRBJ1-4; D not resolved. Germline lookup yields CDR1 MDHEN and CDR2 SYDVKM. The germline V and J ends were trimmed by 5 bases and 5 bases, with 12 bases remaining between them. The CDR3 contains 14 residues. CDR3 protein: CASSTRTGNEKLFF. CDR3 in DNA: TGTGCCAGCAGTACCCGGACGGGGAATGAAAAACTGTTTTTT.